This TCR beta chain was sequenced for a study of blood T cell repertoires in COVID-19. The wider study: From the United States, Italy and Spain came samples of acute and convalescent COVID-19.

Which cohort a participant joined came from the clinical history participants gave. During the 2 weeks before they entered the study, exposed participants had met someone with a PCR-confirmed or clinician-diagnosed COVID-19 case. The assay was immunoSEQ multiplex PCR, and TCRdb's table has in-frame clones only and misses some. The table shows some 240,000 clones, with over 80% occurring only once. Germline CDR1 MDHEN, CDR2 SYDVKM. Trimming cost V 4 bases and J 6 bases; bases outside gene matches: 2. The CDR3 contains 15 residues. The sample taken for sequencing was PBMCs or T cells enriched from blood (not recorded which). This TCR was recovered from a woman aged 40 to 50 who had been exposed to COVID-19. The chain couples TRBV28 to TRBJ2-2; 13 nucleotides line up with TRBD2. Here the CDR3 DNA reads TGTGCCAGCAGTTCCGGGACTAGCGGGGCCGGGGAGCTGTTTTTT. It encodes CASSSGTSGAGELFF.